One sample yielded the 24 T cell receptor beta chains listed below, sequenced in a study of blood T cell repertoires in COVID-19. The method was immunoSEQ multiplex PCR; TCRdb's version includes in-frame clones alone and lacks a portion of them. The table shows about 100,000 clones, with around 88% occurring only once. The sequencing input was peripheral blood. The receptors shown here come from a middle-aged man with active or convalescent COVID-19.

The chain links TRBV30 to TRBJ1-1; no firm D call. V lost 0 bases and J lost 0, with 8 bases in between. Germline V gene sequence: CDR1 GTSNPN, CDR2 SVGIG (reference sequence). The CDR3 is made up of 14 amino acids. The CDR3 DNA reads TGTGCCTGGAGTGTAACAACCATGAACACTGAAGCTTTCTTT. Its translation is CAWSVTTMNTEAFF.

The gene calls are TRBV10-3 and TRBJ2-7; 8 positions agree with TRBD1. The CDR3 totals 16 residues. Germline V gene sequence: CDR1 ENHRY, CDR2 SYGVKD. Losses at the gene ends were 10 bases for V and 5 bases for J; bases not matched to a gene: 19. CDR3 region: CATTHQQGGGGHEQYF. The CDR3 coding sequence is TGTGCCACAACTCACCAACAGGGGGGTGGAGGCCACGAGCAGTACTTC.

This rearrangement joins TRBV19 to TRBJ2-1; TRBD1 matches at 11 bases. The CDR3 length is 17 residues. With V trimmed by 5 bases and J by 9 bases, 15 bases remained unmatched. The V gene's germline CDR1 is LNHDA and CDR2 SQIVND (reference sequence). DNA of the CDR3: TGTGCCAGTAGTCTCGATTCTCCGGGACAGGGGGGTAGTGAGCAGTTCTTC. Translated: CASSLDSPGQGGSEQFF. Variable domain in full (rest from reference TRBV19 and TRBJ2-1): DGGITQSPKYLFRKEGQNVTLSCEQNLNHDAMYWYRQDPGQGLRLIYYSQIVNDFQKGDIAEGYSVSREKKESFPLTVTSAQKNPTAFYLCASSLDSPGQGGSEQFFGPGTRLTVL.

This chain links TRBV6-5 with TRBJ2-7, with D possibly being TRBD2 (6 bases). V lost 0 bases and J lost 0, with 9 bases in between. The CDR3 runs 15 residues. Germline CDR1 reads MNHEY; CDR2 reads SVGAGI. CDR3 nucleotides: TGTGCCAGCAGTTACTCGCCCGGGAGCTCCTACGAGCAGTACTTC. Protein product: CASSYSPGSSYEQYF.

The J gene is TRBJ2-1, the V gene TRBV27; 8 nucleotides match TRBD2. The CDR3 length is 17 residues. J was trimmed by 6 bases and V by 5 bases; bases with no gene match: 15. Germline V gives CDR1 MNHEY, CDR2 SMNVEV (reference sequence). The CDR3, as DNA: TGTGCCAGCAGTCCCTCGGTTAATAGCGGGATTCGCAATGAGCAGTTCTTC. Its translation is CASSPSVNSGIRNEQFF.

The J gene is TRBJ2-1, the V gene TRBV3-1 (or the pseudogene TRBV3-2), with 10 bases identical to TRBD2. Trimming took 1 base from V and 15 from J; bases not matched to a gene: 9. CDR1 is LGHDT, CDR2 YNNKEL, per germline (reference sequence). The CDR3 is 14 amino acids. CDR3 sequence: CASSQANRLAGVFF. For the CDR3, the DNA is TGTGCCAGCAGCCAAGCTAACCGGCTAGCGGGAGTGTTCTTC.

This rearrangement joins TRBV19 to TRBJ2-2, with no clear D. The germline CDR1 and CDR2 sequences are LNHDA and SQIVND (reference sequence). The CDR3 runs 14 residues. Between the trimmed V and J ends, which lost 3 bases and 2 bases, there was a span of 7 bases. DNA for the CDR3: TGTGCCAGTAGTATCAACAGAAACACCGGGGAGCTGTTTTTT. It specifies CASSINRNTGELFF.

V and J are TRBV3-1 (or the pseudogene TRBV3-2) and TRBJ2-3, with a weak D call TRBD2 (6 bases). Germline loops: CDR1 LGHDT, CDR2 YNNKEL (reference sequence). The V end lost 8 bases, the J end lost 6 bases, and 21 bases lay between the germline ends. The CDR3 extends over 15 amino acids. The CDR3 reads CASSLVPLRGDTQYF. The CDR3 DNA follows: TGTGCCAGCTCACTCGTCCCGCTCCGGGGGGATACGCAGTATTTT.

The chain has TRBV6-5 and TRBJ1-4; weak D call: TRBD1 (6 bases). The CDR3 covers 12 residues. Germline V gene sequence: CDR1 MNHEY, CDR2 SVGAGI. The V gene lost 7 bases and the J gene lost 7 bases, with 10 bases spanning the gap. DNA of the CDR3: TGTGCCAGCACAGGGGATTTTGAAAAACTGTTTTTT. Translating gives CASTGDFEKLFF.

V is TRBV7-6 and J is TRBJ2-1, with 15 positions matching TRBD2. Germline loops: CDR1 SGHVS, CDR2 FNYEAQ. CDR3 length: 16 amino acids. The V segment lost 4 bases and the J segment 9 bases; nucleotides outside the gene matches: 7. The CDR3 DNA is TGTGCCAGCAGCTACGGACTAGCGGGAGGGCTAGGTGAGCAGTTCTTC. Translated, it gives CASSYGLAGGLGEQFF.

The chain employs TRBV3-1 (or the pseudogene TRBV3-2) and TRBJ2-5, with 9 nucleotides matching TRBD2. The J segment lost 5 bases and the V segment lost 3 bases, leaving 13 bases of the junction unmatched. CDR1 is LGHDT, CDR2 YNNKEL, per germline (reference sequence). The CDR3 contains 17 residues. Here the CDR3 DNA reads TGTGCCAGCAGCCAGGTGAGAGCGGGAGGACTTGGGGAGACCCAGTACTTC. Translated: CASSQVRAGGLGETQYF.

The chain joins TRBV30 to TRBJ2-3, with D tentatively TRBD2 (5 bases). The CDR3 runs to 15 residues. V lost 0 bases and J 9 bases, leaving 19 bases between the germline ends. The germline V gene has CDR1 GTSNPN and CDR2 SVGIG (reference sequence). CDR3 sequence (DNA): TGTGCCTGGAGTGTAGCAAACCACCTCGAGCGGACGCAGTATTTT. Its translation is CAWSVANHLERTQYF.

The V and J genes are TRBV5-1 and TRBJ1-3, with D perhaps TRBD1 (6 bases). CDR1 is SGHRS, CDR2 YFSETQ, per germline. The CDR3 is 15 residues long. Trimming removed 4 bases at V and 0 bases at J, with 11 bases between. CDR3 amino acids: CASSVTGISGNTIYF. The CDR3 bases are TGCGCCAGCAGCGTGACAGGAATCTCTGGAAACACCATATATTTT.

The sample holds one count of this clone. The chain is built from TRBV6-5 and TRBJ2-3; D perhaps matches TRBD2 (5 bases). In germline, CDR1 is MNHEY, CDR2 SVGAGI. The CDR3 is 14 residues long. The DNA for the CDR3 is TGTGCTGCTAACCCGAGCGGTGGCACAGATACGCAGTATTTT. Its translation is CAANPSGGTDTQYF.

In DNA, the CDR3 is TGTGCCAGCAGTTACCTACTAGCGCGAGAGACCCAGTACTTC. Amino acids: CASSYLLARETQYF. The rearrangement links TRBV6-6 to TRBJ2-5; 7 bases match TRBD2. The trim removed 2 bases at V and 4 bases at J, leaving 4 bases unmatched. This CDR3 is built from 14 residues. Germline-derived CDR1 and CDR2 are MNHNY and SVGAGI (reference sequence).

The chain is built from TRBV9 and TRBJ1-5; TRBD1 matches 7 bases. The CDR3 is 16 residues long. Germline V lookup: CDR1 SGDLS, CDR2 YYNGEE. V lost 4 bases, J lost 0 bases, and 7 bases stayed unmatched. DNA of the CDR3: TGTGCCAGCAGCTCAGGGGGAACATATAGCAATCAGCCCCAGCATTTT. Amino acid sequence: CASSSGGTYSNQPQHF.

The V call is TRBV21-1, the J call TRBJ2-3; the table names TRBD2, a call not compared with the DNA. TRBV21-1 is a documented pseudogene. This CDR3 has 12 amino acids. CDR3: CASNCPPDTQYF. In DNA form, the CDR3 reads TGTGCCAGCAACTGTCCGCCCGATACGCAGTATTTT.

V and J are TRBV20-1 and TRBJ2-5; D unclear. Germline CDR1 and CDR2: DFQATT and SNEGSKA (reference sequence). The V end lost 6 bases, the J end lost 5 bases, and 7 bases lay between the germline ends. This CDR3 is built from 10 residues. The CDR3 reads CSALDETQYF. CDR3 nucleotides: TGCAGTGCCCTAGATGAGACCCAGTACTTC.

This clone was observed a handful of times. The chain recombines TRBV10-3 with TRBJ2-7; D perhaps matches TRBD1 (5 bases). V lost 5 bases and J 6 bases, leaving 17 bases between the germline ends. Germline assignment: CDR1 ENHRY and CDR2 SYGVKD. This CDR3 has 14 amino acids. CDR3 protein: CAISTRAQESEQYF. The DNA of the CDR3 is TGTGCCATCAGTACCAGGGCCCAGGAGTCCGAGCAGTACTTC.

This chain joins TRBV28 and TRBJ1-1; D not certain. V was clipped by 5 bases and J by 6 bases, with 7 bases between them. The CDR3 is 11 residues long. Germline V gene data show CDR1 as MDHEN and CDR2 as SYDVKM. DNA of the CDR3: TGTGCCAGCAGTCCCGACTCTGAAGCTTTCTTT. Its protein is CASSPDSEAFF.

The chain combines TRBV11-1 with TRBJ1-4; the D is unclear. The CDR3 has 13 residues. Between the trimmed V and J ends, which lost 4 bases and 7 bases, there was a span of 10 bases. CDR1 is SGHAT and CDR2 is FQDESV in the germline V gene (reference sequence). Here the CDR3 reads CASSSRLAEKLFF. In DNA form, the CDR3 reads TGTGCCAGCAGCTCCCGACTGGCTGAAAAACTGTTTTTT.

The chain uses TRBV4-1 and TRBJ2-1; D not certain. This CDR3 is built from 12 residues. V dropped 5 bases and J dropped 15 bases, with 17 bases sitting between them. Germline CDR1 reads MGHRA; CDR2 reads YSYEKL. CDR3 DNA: TGCGCCAGCAGCGCGACGACCGGTAGCTCGTTCTTC. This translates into CASSATTGSSFF.

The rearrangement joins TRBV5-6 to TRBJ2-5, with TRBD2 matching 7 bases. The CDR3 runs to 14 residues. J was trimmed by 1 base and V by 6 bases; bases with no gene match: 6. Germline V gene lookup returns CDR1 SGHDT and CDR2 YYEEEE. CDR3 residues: CASTGGGPQETQYF. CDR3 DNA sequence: TGTGCCAGCACGGGGGGAGGGCCCCAAGAGACCCAGTACTTC. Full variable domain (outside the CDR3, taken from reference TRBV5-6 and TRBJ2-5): DAGVTQSPTHLIKTRGQQVTLRCSPKSGHDTVSWYQQALGQGPQFIFQYYEEEERQRGNFPDRFSGHQFPNYSSELNVNALLLGDSALYLCASTGGGPQETQYFGPGTRLLVL.

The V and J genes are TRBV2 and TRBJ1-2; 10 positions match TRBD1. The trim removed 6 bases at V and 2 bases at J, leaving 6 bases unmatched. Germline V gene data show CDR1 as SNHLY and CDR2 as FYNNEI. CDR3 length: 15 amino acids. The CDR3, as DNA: TGTGCCAGCAGCCGGGACAGGGGAGGAAACTATGGCTACACCTTC. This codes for CASSRDRGGNYGYTF. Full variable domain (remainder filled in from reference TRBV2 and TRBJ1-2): EPEVTQTPSHQVTQMGQEVILRCVPISNHLYFYWYRQILGQKVEFLVSFYNNEISEKSEIFDDQFSVERPDGSNFTLKIRSTKLEDSAMYFCASSRDRGGNYGYTFGSGTRLTVV.